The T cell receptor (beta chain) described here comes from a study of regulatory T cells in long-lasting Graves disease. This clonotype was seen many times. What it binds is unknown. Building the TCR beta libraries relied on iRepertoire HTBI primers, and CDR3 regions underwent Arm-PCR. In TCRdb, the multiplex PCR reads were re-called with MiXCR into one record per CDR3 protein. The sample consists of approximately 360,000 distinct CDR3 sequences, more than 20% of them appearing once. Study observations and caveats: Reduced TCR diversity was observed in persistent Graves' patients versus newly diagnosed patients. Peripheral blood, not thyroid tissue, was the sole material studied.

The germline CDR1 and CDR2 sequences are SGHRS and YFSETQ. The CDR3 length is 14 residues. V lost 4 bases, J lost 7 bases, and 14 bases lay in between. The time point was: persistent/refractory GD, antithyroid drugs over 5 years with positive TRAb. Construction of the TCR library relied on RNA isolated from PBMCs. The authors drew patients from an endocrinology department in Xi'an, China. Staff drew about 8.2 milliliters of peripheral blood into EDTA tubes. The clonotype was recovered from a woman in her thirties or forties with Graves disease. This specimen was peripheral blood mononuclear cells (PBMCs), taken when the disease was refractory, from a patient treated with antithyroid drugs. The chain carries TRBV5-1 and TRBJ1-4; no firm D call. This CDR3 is CASSPDPRGEKLFF. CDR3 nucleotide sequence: TGCGCCAGCAGCCCGGATCCCAGAGGTGAAAAACTGTTTTTT.